These 18 T cell receptor beta chains were all obtained from the same sample, sequenced in a study of PD-1 blockade in classical Hodgkin lymphoma. Sequencing was performed with immunoSEQ multiplex PCR; in TCRdb, only in-frame clones are kept and a portion is missing. Among about 32,000 clones, less than 90% were seen once, and the ten largest hold 1.2%. The time point: newly diagnosed, previously untreated cHL patient sample. Investigators isolated CD4+ T cells from thawed PBMCs through magnetic negative selection. Sequencing was carried out using CD4+ T cells from blood. The origin of the receptors is a human donor with classical Hodgkin lymphoma.

The chain carries TRBV6-5 and TRBJ1-5, with D unclear. Germline assignment: CDR1 MNHEY and CDR2 SVGAGI. The ends were cut back, 4 bases at V and 3 bases at J, with 4 bases in the middle. The CDR3 is 12 amino acids. This CDR3 reads CASSSVNQPQHF. CDR3 nucleotides: TGTGCCAGCAGTTCCGTCAATCAGCCCCAGCATTTT.

The rearrangement links TRBV5-1 to TRBJ2-5; unclear D gene. CDR1 and CDR2 from the germline V gene are SGHRS and YFSETQ. Trimming took off 6 bases at V and 5 bases at J, with 14 bases between the two ends. The CDR3 sequence is 13 residues long. CDR3 nucleotides: TGCGCCAGCACCGCGTCATGGGGTGAGACCCAGTACTTC. Translated, it gives CASTASWGETQYF.

This clone was counted between two and nine times. V is TRBV27 and J is TRBJ1-2, with 7 bases that match TRBD1. V lost 3 bases, J lost 8 bases, and 6 bases stayed unmatched. There are 13 residues in the CDR3. Germline CDR1 and CDR2: MNHEY and SMNVEV (reference sequence). CDR3 sequence: CASSFSGQKGYTF. CDR3 nucleotide sequence: TGTGCCAGCAGTTTTTCGGGACAGAAGGGCTACACCTTC.

The genes are TRBV4-1 and TRBJ1-2; no clear D. The germline V and J ends were trimmed by 4 bases and 1 base, with 13 bases remaining between them. There are 15 residues in the CDR3. The germline V gene encodes CDR1 MGHRA and CDR2 YSYEKL. The CDR3 here is CASSPPSGDNYGYTF. DNA for the CDR3: TGCGCCAGCAGCCCCCCATCCGGCGATAACTATGGCTACACCTTC.

The chain has TRBV7-9 and TRBJ1-2; 11 nucleotides line up with TRBD1. Germline V CDR1 and CDR2: SEHNR, FQNEAQ (reference sequence). The CDR3 is made up of 16 amino acids. After removal of 0 bases from V and 6 bases from J, the junction contained 6 bases not matched to a gene. The DNA of the CDR3 is TGTGCCAGCAGCTTAGCCGCCGGACAGGGGGCCCATGGCTACACCTTC. It encodes CASSLAAGQGAHGYTF.

The gene calls are TRBV5-1 and TRBJ1-2; maybe TRBD1 (5 bases). Germline assignment: CDR1 SGHRS and CDR2 YFSETQ. Trimming removed 0 bases at V and 2 bases at J, with 8 bases between. The CDR3 is made up of 14 amino acids. The CDR3 sequence: CASSLGGENYGYTF. CDR3 coding DNA: TGCGCCAGCAGCTTGGGGGGCGAAAACTATGGCTACACCTTC.

The chain joins TRBV28 to TRBJ1-5; tentative D call: TRBD1 (5 bases). Between the trimmed V and J ends, which lost 4 bases and 5 bases, there was a span of 15 bases. Germline CDR1 and CDR2: MDHEN and SYDVKM. CDR3 length: 15 amino acids. The CDR3 DNA follows: TGTGCCAGCAGTTCCCCGGGGGGGGGACATCAGCCCCAGCATTTT. Protein product: CASSSPGGGHQPQHF.

To note about this clone: The germline gene is not matched at one end of the junction; a read error may be the cause. Other DNA sequences of this sample code for an identical CDR3. This sequence joins TRBV2 and TRBJ2-5, with 9 bases matching TRBD1. CDR3 length: 13 residues. Germline V gene data show CDR1 as SNHLY and CDR2 as FYNNEI. The CDR3: CASSGDRAETQYF. CDR3 sequence (DNA): TGTGCCAGTAGTGGGGACAGGGCAGAGACCCAGTACTTC.

Only one count was recorded for this clone. The chain carries TRBV7-2 and TRBJ2-2, with 7 bases aligning to TRBD2. V dropped 6 bases and J dropped 6; count of bases not matched to a gene: 7. This CDR3 spans 14 amino acids. Germline CDR1 reads SGHTA; CDR2 reads FQGNSA. The CDR3 nucleotides read TGTGCCAGCAGTCTGGCGCGGGAGTCCGGGGAGCTGTTTTTT. Translating it yields CASSLARESGELFF.

The genes are TRBV7-9 and TRBJ2-3, with 9 bases fitting TRBD1. CDR1 SEHNR and CDR2 FQNEAQ come from the germline V gene (reference sequence). This CDR3 contains 17 residues. J gave up 6 bases and V 1 base, and 11 bases lay outside the gene matches. DNA of the CDR3: TGTGCCAGCAGCTTAGGGGAGAACAGGGGGCCTTGGGATACGCAGTATTTT. This gives the protein CASSLGENRGPWDTQYF.

CDR3 residues: CASSRPRILETQYF. Written as DNA, the CDR3 is TGTGCCAGCAGCCGCCCGCGTATACTGGAGACCCAGTACTTC. The V and J genes are TRBV7-2 and TRBJ2-5, with D unclear. Germline CDR1 and CDR2: SGHTA and FQGNSA. The ends were cut back, 5 bases at V and 5 bases at J, with 15 bases in the middle. The CDR3 is 14 residues long.

This sequence joins TRBV5-4 and TRBJ2-3; no clear D gene. Germline V CDR1 and CDR2: SGHNT, YYREEE (reference sequence). This CDR3 has 12 residues. The germline V and J ends were trimmed by 4 bases and 1 base, with 4 bases remaining between them. The DNA for the CDR3 is TGTGCCAGCAGCCAACGCACAGATACGCAGTATTTT. This codes for CASSQRTDTQYF. The full variable domain, its missing parts supplied by reference TRBV5-4 and TRBJ2-3, is ETGVTQSPTHLIKTRGQQVTLRCSSQSGHNTVSWYQQALGQGPQFIFQYYREEENGRGNFPPRFSGLQFPNYSSELNVNALELDDSALYLCASSQRTDTQYFGPGTRLTVL.

A few counts support this clone. V usage is TRBV27 and J usage is TRBJ2-5, with TRBD1 identical over 10 bases. Losses at the gene ends were 2 bases for V and 5 bases for J; bases not matched to a gene: 8. Per germline, CDR1 MNHEY and CDR2 SMNVEV (reference sequence). The CDR3 covers 16 residues. CDR3: CASSLQTGQGIETQYF. CDR3 coding DNA: TGTGCCAGCAGTTTACAGACGGGACAGGGGATTGAGACCCAGTACTTC.

This chain uses TRBV6-6 with TRBJ1-3, with D maybe TRBD1 (6 bases). V was cut by 5 bases and J by 0 bases, with 11 bases left in between. This CDR3 has 15 residues. Germline V gene data show CDR1 as MNHNY and CDR2 as SVGAGI (reference sequence). CDR3 nucleotide sequence: TGTGCCAGCAGTCCGGGACACCTCTCTGGAAACACCATATATTTT. Protein sequence: CASSPGHLSGNTIYF.

The CDR3 reads CASSLYTGRDYGYTF. The CDR3, as DNA: TGTGCCAGCAGTTTATATACAGGGAGGGACTATGGCTACACCTTC. The genes are TRBV28 and TRBJ1-2, with a tentative D call TRBD1 (6 bases). Trimming took off 1 base at V and 3 bases at J, with 12 bases between the two ends. The CDR3 sequence is 15 residues long. CDR1 is MDHEN, CDR2 SYDVKM, per germline.

The genes are TRBV7-3 and TRBJ1-1; no definite D call. CDR3 length: 15 amino acids. Germline V CDR1 and CDR2: SGHTA, FQGTGA. V lost 5 bases and J 5 bases, leaving 18 bases between the germline ends. This chain's CDR3 is CASSLRSGEGTEAFF. As DNA, the CDR3 is TGTGCCAGCAGCCTTAGGTCGGGTGAAGGGACTGAAGCTTTCTTT.

This sequence joins TRBV5-6 and TRBJ1-5; D is perhaps TRBD1 (6 bases). This CDR3 contains 14 residues. Germline V gives CDR1 SGHDT, CDR2 YYEEEE. The V end was cut by 4 bases, the J end by 0 bases, with 8 bases between. The CDR3 coding sequence is TGTGCCAGCAGCCCGACAGGTAGCAATCAGCCCCAGCATTTT. It codes for CASSPTGSNQPQHF.

The gene calls are TRBV30 and TRBJ2-2; D is possibly TRBD2 (6 bases). Germline lookup yields CDR1 GTSNPN and CDR2 SVGIG (reference sequence). CDR3 length equals 12 residues. V was clipped by 4 bases and J by 6 bases, with 9 bases between them. As DNA, the CDR3 is TGTGCCTGGAACCCGGGAGCCGGGGAGCTGTTTTTT. This translates into CAWNPGAGELFF.